Following are 5 T cell receptor beta chains from one sample sequenced in a study of human T cells and chemical hapten exposure. Time point described: pre-sensitization, week 0. This sample's treatment: therapeutic diphenylcyclopropenone sensitization with weekly scalp DPC. TCRdb re-called the RACE reads through MiXCR, storing one row per CDR3 protein. The sample consists of roughly 88,000 distinct CDR3 sequences, around 9.5% of them appearing once. The specimen was whole blood, collected in connection with sensitization to the hapten diphenylcyclopropenone (DPC). The receptors originated from a woman aged 40 to 50 with alopecia areata. Some clones in this sample may be carry-over from other donors' samples.

This clonotype was counted at least ten times. The chain carries TRBV7-2 and TRBJ2-2; 10 bases line up with TRBD1. The CDR3 is 15 residues long. The junction had 1 base not matched to a gene; V was cut back by 1 base and J by 5 bases. Germline lookup yields CDR1 SGHTA and CDR2 FQGNSA. DNA of the CDR3: TGTGCCAGCAGCTTAGGACAGGGGGCGACCGGGGAGCTGTTTTTT. Protein sequence: CASSLGQGATGELFF.

This clonotype was detected a few times. The chain employs TRBV6-2 or TRBV6-3 and TRBJ2-2, with a possible D match to TRBD1 (5 bases). Looked up from germline, CDR1 is MNHEY and CDR2 is SVGEGT. The CDR3 contains 15 residues. V was clipped by 5 bases and J by 6 bases, with 16 bases between them. CDR3 residues: CASSGASGKPGELFF. CDR3 coding DNA: TGTGCCAGCAGTGGGGCGAGTGGCAAACCCGGGGAGCTGTTTTTT.

This clonotype showed up many times. V gene TRBV27 combines with J gene TRBJ1-6, with 8 bases that match TRBD1. This CDR3 spans 15 amino acids. V shed 3 bases, J shed 5 bases, and the junction held 3 bases outside the gene matches. The germline V gene has CDR1 MNHEY and CDR2 SMNVEV (reference sequence). The CDR3 spells CASSFQGADNSPLHF. The DNA of the CDR3 is TGTGCCAGCAGTTTCCAGGGGGCGGATAATTCACCCCTCCACTTT.

This clonotype was recorded a few times. The chain combines TRBV3-1 with TRBJ1-5; D gene ambiguous. Germline CDR1 LGHDT, CDR2 YNNKEL (reference sequence). The CDR3 is 13 residues long. V shed 7 bases and J shed 5 bases, with 12 bases lying between them. CDR3 in amino acids: CASTHGLDQPQHF. The DNA of the CDR3 is TGTGCCAGCACCCATGGGCTGGATCAGCCCCAGCATTTT.

This clonotype was seen more than once but under ten times. The V call is TRBV4-3, the J call TRBJ2-5; D assignment may be TRBD1 or TRBD2 (5 bases each). Germline CDR1 is LGHNA and CDR2 is YSLEER. V was clipped by 5 bases and J by 2 bases, with 18 bases between them. The CDR3 consists of 16 residues. CDR3 amino acids: CASSSPGRDLQETQYF. The DNA of the CDR3 is TGCGCCAGCAGCTCCCCAGGCAGGGACCTGCAAGAGACCCAGTACTTC.